This T cell receptor (beta chain) emerged from a study of blood T cell repertoires in COVID-19. V lost 4 bases, J lost 4 bases, and 16 bases stayed unmatched. Germline V gene lookup returns CDR1 SGHNT and CDR2 YENEEA. The CDR3 spans 18 residues. Cohorts were determined from participant-reported clinical history. Original processing methods: Quantification of nucleated cells was approximated via reference gene primer amplification. The protocol was immunoSEQ multiplex PCR, while the TCRdb copy is restricted to in-frame clones and leaves out a portion. V, J and clone size are taken as reported in that table, and D and trimming were inferred from the DNA itself. The sample consists of a few hundred thousand clones, about 91% of them appearing once.

The V and J genes are TRBV11-3 and TRBJ2-1; 7 bases are shared with TRBD2. The clonotype was recovered from a woman between 40 and 55 years old who had recovered from COVID-19. The sample comprised PBMCs or T cells enriched from blood (not recorded which). Here the CDR3 reads CASSYSVLAGARYNEQFF. In nucleotides, the CDR3 is TGTGCCAGCAGCTATAGTGTATTGGCGGGAGCGCGGTACAATGAGCAGTTCTTC.